Detailed here is one TCR beta chain. What it binds is unknown. This sample was included in a study of Graves' ophthalmopathy and Graves' hyperthyroidism. Looking at the study overall: Stable hyperthyroid donors showed no ophthalmopathy during 18 months follow-up. Broader study findings: The model's prediction of ophthalmopathy progression had roughly 68% sensitivity and roughly 72% specificity.

Included hyperthyroidism patients were aged 18 to 65 and newly diagnosed (under 2 months' duration). Certain patients were not enrolled. These were patients with other autoimmune diseases, uncontrolled infections, pregnancy or lactation. Amplification targeted the TCR beta CDR3 regions, with RNA transcripts as the source material. The first round was an RT-PCR with HTBI primers, and the second round was a multiplex PCR. TCRdb reprocessed the multiplex PCR reads via MiXCR and lists one record per CDR3 protein. Of around 1.1 million distinct CDR3 sequences detected, less than 45% appear once; the ten largest clones hold 11%. The length of the CDR3 is 15 residues. Germline V gene lookup returns CDR1 SEHNR and CDR2 FQNEAQ (reference sequence). V dropped 5 bases and J dropped 5 bases, with 13 bases sitting between them.

This sequence originates from an adult man with Graves' hyperthyroidism. Sequenced: peripheral blood or thyroid tissue (not recorded which). This rearrangement joins TRBV7-9 to TRBJ2-6; D not certain. Here the CDR3 reads CASSPTPGRANVLTF. The CDR3, as DNA: TGTGCCAGCAGCCCAACCCCCGGTAGGGCCAACGTCCTGACTTTC. Using reference TRBV7-9 and TRBJ2-6 for the parts outside the CDR3, the full variable domain is DTGVSQNPRHKITKRGQNVTFRCDPISEHNRLYWYRQTLGQGPEFLTYFQNEAQLEKSRLLSDRFSAERPKGSFSTLEIQRTEQGDSAMYLCASSPTPGRANVLTFGAGSRLTVL.